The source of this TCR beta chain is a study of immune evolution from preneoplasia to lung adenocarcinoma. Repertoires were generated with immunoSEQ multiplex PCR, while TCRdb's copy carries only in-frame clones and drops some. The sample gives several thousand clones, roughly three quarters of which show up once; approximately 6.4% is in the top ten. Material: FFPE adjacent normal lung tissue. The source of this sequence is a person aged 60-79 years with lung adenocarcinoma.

This CDR3 is CASTIEGDLGYTF. Written as DNA, the CDR3 is TGTGCCAGCACCATTGAAGGAGACCTTGGCTACACCTTC. The chain uses TRBV28 and TRBJ1-2, with D unclear. The CDR3 totals 13 residues. Germline V lookup: CDR1 MDHEN, CDR2 SYDVKM. V was shortened by 7 bases and J by 7 bases, with 16 bases between the two germline ends.